Detailed here is one T cell receptor beta chain. Antigen unknown. The sample comes from a study of shared clonotypes between healthy human individuals. Study-wide findings and caveats: Generally, naive subsets came out with larger estimated richness than memory subsets.

Nashville, Tennessee was home to all donors, each a Caucasian adult. The germline gives CDR1 ENHRY, CDR2 SYGVKD. V shed 10 bases and J 6 bases; nucleotides not matched to a gene: 9. The CDR3 extends over 14 amino acids. Clones were read by immunoSEQ multiplex PCR, and TCRdb kept only the in-frame ones, dropping some. The profile shows roughly 2 million clones, about 94% of them singletons. The origin of this receptor is a man between 18 and 29 years old in good health. The J gene is TRBJ2-1, the V gene TRBV10-3; 10 bases align to TRBD2. Sequenced sample: naive CD4+ T cells sorted from blood. Subset denoted: CD45RA+ positively selected. CDR3 loop: CATSASGGANEQFF. Here the CDR3 DNA reads TGTGCCACATCAGCCAGCGGGGGGGCCAATGAGCAGTTCTTC.